This T cell receptor beta chain stems from a study of cytomegalovirus exposure and HLA in healthy donors. 60 Vbeta and 13 Jbeta primers were used in PCR. Method: immunoSEQ multiplex PCR; TCRdb's copy keeps in-frame clones and lacks some. The data contain approximately 120,000 clones, 73% of them singletons. V trimming: 6 bases; J trimming: 7 bases; junction bases outside the gene matches: 9. From germline, CDR1 is LNHDA and CDR2 SQIVND (reference sequence). The CDR3 has 14 residues. The chain couples TRBV19 to TRBJ1-5; 7 bases align to TRBD1. Sequences were obtained from PBMCs. This TCR was sampled from a man aged 40-49 years in good health and CMV-seronegative. Here the CDR3 reads CASSGWDSDQPQHF. The CDR3 DNA follows: TGTGCCAGTAGCGGGTGGGACAGCGACCAGCCCCAGCATTTT.